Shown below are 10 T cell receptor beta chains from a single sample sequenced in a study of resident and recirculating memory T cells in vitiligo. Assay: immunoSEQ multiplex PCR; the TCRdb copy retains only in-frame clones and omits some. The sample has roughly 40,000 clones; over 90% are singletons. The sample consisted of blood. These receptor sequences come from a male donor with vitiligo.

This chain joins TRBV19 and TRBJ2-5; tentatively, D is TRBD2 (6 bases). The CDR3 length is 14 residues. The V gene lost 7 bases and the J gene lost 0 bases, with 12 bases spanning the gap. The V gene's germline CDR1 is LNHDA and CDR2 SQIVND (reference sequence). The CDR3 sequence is CASTEGRHQETQYF. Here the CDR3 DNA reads TGTGCCAGTACGGAGGGGCGTCACCAAGAGACCCAGTACTTC.

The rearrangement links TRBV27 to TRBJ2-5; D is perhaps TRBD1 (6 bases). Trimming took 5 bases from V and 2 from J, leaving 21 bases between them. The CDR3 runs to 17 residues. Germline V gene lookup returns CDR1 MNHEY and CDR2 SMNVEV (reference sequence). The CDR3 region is CASSPTRRGNVQETQYF. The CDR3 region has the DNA TGTGCCAGCAGTCCCACTCGCAGGGGCAACGTTCAAGAGACCCAGTACTTC.

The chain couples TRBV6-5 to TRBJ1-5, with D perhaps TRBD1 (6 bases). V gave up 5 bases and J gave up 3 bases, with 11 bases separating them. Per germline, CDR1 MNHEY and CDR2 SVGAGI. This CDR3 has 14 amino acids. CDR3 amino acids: CASSMTGNNQPQHF. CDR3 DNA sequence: TGTGCCAGCAGTATGACAGGAAACAATCAGCCCCAGCATTTT.

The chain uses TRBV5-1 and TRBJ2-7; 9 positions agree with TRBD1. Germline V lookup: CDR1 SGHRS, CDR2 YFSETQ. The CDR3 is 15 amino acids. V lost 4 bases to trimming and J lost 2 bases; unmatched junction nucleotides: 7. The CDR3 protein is CASSPPGQGPYEQYF. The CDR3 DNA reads TGCGCCAGCAGCCCGCCGGGACAGGGACCCTACGAGCAGTACTTC.

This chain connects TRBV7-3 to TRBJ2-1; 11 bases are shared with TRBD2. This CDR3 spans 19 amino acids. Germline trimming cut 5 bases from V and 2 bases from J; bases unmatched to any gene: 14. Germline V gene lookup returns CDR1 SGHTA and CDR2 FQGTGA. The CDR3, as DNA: TGTGCCAGCAGCCGCCGCCACAGGAATAGCGGGGGGGCCTACAATGAGCAGTTCTTC. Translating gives CASSRRHRNSGGAYNEQFF.

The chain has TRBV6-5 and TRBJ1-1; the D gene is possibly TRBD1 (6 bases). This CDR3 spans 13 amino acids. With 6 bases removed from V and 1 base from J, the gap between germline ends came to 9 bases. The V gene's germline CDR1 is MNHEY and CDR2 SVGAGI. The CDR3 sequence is CASSTDRNTEAFF. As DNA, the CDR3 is TGTGCCAGCAGCACGGACAGGAACACTGAAGCTTTCTTT.

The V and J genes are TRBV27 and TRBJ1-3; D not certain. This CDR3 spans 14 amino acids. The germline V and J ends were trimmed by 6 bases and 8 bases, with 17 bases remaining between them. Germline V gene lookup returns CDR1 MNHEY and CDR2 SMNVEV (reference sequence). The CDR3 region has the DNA TGTGCCAGCAGCGCTTTCCCTGAGGGCTACACCATATATTTT. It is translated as CASSAFPEGYTIYF.

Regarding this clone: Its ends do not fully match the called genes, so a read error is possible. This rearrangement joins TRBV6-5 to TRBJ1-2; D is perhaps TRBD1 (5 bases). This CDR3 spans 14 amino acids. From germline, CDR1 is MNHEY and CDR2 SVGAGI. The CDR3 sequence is CASSPRGWYYGYIF. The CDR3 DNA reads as TGTGCCAGCAGTCCCCGGGGGTGGTACTATGGCTACATCTTC.

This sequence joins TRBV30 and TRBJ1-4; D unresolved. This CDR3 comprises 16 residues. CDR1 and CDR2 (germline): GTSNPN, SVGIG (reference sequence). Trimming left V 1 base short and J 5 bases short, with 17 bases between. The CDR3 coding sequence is TGTGCCTGGAGTGAGGTGTCCGGACTGATAAATGAAAAACTGTTTTTT. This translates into CAWSEVSGLINEKLFF.

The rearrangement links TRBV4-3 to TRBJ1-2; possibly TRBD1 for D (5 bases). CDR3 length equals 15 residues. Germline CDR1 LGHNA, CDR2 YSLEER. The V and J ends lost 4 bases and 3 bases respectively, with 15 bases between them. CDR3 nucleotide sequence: TGCGCCAGCAGCCTCAAGGGGAAAGGGGACTATGGCTACACCTTC. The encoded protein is CASSLKGKGDYGYTF.